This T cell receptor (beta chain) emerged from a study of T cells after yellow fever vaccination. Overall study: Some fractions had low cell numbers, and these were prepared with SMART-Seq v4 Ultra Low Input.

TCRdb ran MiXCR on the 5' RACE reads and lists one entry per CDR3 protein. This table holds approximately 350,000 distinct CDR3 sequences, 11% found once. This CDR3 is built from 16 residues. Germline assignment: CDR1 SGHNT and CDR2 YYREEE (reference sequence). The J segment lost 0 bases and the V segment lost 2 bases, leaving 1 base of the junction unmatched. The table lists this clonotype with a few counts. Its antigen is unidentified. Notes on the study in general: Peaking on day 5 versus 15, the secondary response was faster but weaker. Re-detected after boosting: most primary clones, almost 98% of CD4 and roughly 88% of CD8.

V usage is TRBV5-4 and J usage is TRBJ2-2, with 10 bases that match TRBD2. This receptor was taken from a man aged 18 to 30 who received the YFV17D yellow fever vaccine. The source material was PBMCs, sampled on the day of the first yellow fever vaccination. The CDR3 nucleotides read TGTGCCAGCAGCTTTACTAGCGGGGCGAACACCGGGGAGCTGTTTTTT. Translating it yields CASSFTSGANTGELFF.